This TCR beta chain emerged from a study of long-term antiretroviral therapy in people with HIV. Broader study findings: Controls exceeded HIV repertoires in CDR3 length range.

Per the germline V gene, CDR1 is LGHNA and CDR2 is YSLEER. CDR3 length: 17 amino acids. J was trimmed by 5 bases and V by 2 bases; bases with no gene match: 11. Survey-level resolution applied to immunoSEQ assay v3.0. The table came from immunoSEQ multiplex PCR; TCRdb's copy has only in-frame clones and leaves some out. This sample has around 23,000 clones, with roughly four fifths found just once. As concerns this clone: Antigen specificity is unknown.

Sequenced here: unsorted PBMCs, sampled 0.3 years after starting antiretroviral therapy. The TCR was taken from a man aged 50 or older with HIV. The chain joins TRBV4-3 to TRBJ1-4, with 7 bases that match TRBD1. Here the CDR3 reads CASSQPGGGQTNEKLFF. CDR3 DNA: TGCGCCAGCAGCCAACCGGGGGGGGGACAGACGAATGAAAAACTGTTTTTT.